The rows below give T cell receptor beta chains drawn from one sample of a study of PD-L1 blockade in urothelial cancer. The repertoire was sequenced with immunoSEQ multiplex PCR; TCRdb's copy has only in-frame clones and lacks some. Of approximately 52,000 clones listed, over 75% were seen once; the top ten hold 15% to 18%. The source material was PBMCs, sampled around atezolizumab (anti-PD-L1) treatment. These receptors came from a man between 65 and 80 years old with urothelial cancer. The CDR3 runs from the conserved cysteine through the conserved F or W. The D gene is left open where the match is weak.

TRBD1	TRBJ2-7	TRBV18	CASSGTGVGEQYF
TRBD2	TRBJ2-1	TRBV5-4	CASSLGGGGSYNEQFF
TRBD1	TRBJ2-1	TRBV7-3	CASSPTGGNNEQFF
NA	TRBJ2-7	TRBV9	CASSAGTYYEQYF
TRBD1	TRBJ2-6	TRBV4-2	CASSQDRVGGANVLTF
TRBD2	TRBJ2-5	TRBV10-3	CAISREDGETQYF
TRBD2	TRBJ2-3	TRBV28	CAVAGGRDTQYF
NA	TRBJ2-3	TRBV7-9	CASSGGDTQYF
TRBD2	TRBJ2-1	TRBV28	CASSFSSGKGYNEQFF
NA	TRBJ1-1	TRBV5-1	CASSLTAMNTEAFF
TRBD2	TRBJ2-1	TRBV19	CASSSTGTSVISSYNEQFF
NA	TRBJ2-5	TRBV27	CASSLFGPGETQYF
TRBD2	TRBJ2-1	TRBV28	CASRTAGGSYNEQFF
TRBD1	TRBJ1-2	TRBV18	CASSPEQGLYGYTF
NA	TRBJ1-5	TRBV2	CASSWTVDQPQHF
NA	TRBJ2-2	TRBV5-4	CASSSGGSANTGELFF
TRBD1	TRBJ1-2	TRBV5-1	CASSPVLGGTGGTNYGYTF
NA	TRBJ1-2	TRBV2	CASSEADGVGVGYTF
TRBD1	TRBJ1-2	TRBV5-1	CASSEGAGGYTF
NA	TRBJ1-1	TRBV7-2	CASSLIRERNTEAFF
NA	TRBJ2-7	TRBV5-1	CASESSYEQYF
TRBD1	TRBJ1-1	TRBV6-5	CASIVDRAGEAFF
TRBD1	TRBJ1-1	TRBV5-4	CASSSPDRGNTEAFF
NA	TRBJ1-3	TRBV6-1	CASSESLGGGGNTIYF
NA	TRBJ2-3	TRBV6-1	CASPGQNVGYAYF
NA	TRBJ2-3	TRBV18	CASSTQGSPEDRYAYF
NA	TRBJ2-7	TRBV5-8	CASRGRQAGTFYEQYF
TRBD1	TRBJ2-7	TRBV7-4	CASSWGDRGYEQYF
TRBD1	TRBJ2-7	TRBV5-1	CASSLAPTGMYEQYF
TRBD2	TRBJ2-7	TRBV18	CASSPPSGAGHEQYF
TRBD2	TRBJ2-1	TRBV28	CASTTGTSRTEQFF
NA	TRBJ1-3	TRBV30	CAWSSGGSSGNTIYF
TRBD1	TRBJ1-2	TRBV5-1	CASSLAGQGNYGYTF
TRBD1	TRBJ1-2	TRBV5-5	CASSLSAGGELVGGYTF
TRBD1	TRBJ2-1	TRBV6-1	CASSQDRGPYNEQFF
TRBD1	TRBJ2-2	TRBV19	CASSMGTGGTGELFF
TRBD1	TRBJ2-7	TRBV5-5	CASSHLDRGVSYEQYF
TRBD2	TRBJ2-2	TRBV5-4	CASSSAFTSGRSTGELFF
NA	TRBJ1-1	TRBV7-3	CASSLTQNTEAFF
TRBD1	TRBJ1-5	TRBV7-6	CASSLGRGTGTGQPQHF
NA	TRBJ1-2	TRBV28	CASGGVDYGYTF
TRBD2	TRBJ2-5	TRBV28	CASNWSPGLEAIGVETQYF
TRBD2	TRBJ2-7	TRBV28	CASRRTSGRVDEQYF
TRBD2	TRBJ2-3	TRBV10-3	CAISEGGRSTDTQYF
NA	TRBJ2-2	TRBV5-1	CASSLGIPGDTGELFF
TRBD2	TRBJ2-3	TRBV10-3	CAIGNPGTSVADTQYF
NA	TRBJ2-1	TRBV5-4	CASSLDAGAYSEQFF
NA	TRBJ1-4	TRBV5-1	CASSLRVEEKLFF
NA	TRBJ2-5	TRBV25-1	CASSSPGETQYF
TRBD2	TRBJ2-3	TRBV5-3	CARSLVLAGPHRYAYF
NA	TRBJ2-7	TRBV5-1	CASSRRQDYEQYF
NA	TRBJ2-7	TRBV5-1	CASRRTEGEQYF
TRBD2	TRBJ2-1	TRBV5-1	CASSLGSSGRASYNEQFF